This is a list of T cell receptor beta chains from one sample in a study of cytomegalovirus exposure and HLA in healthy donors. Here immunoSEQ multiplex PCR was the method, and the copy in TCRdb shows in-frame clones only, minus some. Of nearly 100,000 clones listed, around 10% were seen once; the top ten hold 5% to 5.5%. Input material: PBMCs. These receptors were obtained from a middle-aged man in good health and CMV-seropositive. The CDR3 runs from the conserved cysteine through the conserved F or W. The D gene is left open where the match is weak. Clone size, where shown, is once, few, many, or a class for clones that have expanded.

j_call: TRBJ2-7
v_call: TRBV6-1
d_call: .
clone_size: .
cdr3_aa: CASSETAYEQYF
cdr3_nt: TGTGCCAGCAGTGAAACAGCCTACGAGCAGTACTTC

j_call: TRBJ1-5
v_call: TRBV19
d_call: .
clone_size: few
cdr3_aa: CASSIVRGLGNQPQHF
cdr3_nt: TGTGCCAGTAGTATCGTCAGAGGGCTTGGCAATCAGCCCCAGCATTTT

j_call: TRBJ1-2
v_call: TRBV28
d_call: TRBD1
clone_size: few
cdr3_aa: CASRRTGGNYGYTF
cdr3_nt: TGTGCCAGCAGAAGGACAGGGGGCAACTATGGCTACACCTTC

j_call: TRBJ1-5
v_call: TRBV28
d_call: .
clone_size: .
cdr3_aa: CASSSPGQRQPQHF
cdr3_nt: TGTGCCAGCAGTTCACCGGGACAACGTCAGCCCCAGCATTTT

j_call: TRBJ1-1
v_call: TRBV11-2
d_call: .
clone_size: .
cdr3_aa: CASTLSNVNTEAFF
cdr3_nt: TGTGCCAGCACCCTTAGTAACGTGAACACTGAAGCTTTCTTT

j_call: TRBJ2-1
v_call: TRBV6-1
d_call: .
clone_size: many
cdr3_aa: CASSELTFLYNEQFF
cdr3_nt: TGTGCCAGCAGTGAATTGACTTTCCTCTACAATGAGCAGTTCTTC

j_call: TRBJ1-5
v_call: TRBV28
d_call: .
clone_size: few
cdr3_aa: CASSLYQGKQPQHF
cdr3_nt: TGTGCCAGCAGTTTATATCAGGGAAAACAGCCCCAGCATTTT

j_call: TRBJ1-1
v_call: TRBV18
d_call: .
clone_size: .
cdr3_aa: CASYLQGTNTEAFF
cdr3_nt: TGTGCCAGCTATCTTCAGGGAACCAACACTGAAGCTTTCTTT

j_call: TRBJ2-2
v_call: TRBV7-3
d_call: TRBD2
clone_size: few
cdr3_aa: CASSFTSGSTGELFF
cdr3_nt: TGTGCCAGCAGCTTCACTAGCGGGAGTACCGGGGAGCTGTTTTTT

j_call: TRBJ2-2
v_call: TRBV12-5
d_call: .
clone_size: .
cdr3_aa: CASGLDRNTGELFF
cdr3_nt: TGTGCTAGTGGTTTGGACAGGAACACCGGGGAGCTGTTTTTT

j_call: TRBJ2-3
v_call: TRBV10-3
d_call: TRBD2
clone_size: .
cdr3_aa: CAISGGAGGPTDTQYF
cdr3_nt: TGTGCCATCAGTGGAGGGGCGGGAGGCCCCACAGATACGCAGTATTTT